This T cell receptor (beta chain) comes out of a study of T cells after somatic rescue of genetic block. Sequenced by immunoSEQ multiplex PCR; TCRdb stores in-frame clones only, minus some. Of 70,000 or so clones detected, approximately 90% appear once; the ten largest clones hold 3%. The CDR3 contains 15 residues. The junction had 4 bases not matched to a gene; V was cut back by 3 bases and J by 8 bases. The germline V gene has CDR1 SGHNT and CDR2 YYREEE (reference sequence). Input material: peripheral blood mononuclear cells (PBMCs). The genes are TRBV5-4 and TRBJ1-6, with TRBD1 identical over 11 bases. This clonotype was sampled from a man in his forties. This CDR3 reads CASSSDRGPDSPLHF. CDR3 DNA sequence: TGTGCCAGCAGCTCGGACAGGGGGCCGGATTCACCCCTCCACTTT. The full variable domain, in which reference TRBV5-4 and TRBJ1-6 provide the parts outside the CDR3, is ETGVTQSPTHLIKTRGQQVTLRCSSQSGHNTVSWYQQALGQGPQFIFQYYREEENGRGNFPPRFSGLQFPNYSSELNVNALELDDSALYLCASSSDRGPDSPLHFGNGTRLTVT.